This T cell receptor beta chain comes out of a study of blood T cell repertoires in COVID-19 (dated by TCRdb to the early 2020s). Study-level background: Samples covering the acute and convalescent phases of COVID-19 were provided by collaborators in the United States, Italy and Spain. The material from the prospective study consisted of cDNA or gDNA derived from T cells, B-cell-depleted T cells, or PBMCs. The dataset comprised deeply sampled blood TCRbeta repertoires from subjects exposed to, actively infected with, or recovered from COVID-19. The repertoires were released in a freely available public database meant as a resource for research on the immune response to SARS-CoV-2. The samples were drawn from two sources: the first 160 participants of the ongoing ImmuneRACE study, and 1,200 or so subjects contributed by 6 global collaborators. Nearly every sample came with metadata listing a de-identified subject ID, COVID-19 status, age in years and sex. HLA class I and class II types, where available, came from metadata supplied by the sample provider rather than from assay-based typing.

Results the study describes overall, beyond this receptor: Clinical and demographic metadata were provided uncurated, with the amount varying by source and participant.

On this clone: No cognate antigen has been identified for it. The record has no base qualities; no much larger clone is one base away.

Whole blood was collected in K2EDTA tubes by collaborating institutions according to the institutions' own protocols. Collaborator samples were shipped for TCRbeta analysis as frozen whole blood, isolated PBMCs, or DNA extracted from either sample type. TCRbeta CDR3 regions were amplified from genomic DNA using the immunoSEQ Assay, a bias-controlled multiplex PCR. The authors processed their data as follows. Nucleated cell counts per sample were estimated from amplification of reference gene primers within the assay. To quantify the absolute abundance of each unique TCRbeta CDR3 rearrangement, sequence reads were collapsed and filtered. For each sample, productive Simpson clonality was calculated as the square root of Simpson's diversity index across productive rearrangements. TCRdb mirrors the immuneACCESS table, restricted to in-frame sequences. Some clones are absent from its copies; in checked studies, under half trace to an unresolved V gene, and the reason for the others is unknown. V and J calls plus clone size are reproduced from that table; the DNA served to infer D and trimming. Within this sample are about 69,000 clones, with 75% to 80% of them counted one time only. Approximately 50% of the sample is taken by the ten largest.

From its cysteine to its phenylalanine, the CDR3 spans 17 amino acids. The retained sequence is limited to the CDR3, 51 bases, with the frame set at the first base. V loses 0 bases at its end and J loses 3 bases; junction bases beyond the gene matches: 11. As encoded in the germline V gene, CDR1 is SGDLS while CDR2 is YYNGEE. The sequence was collected from a human donor in a cohort sampled during active COVID-19. The specimen was peripheral blood. The chain joins TRBV9 to TRBJ1-1, with 7 junctional bases fitting TRBD1. The DNA is TGTGCCAGCAGCGTAGAAGGGGGCCTGTTCCCGGACACTGAAGCTTTCTTT. Translated, this is CASSVEGGLFPDTEAFF. With all but the CDR3 taken from the reference TRBV9 and TRBJ1-1 genes, the full variable domain is: DSGVTQTPKHLITATGQRVTLRCSPRSGDLSVYWYQQSLDQGLQFLIQYYNGEERAKGNILERFSAQQFPDLHSELNLSSLELGDSALYFCASSVEGGLFPDTEAFFGQGTRLTVV.